Here is one T cell receptor (beta chain) with its context. Its antigen is undetermined. The PCR made use of 60 Vbeta and 13 Jbeta primers. Libraries were prepared by immunoSEQ multiplex PCR; TCRdb keeps only in-frame clonotypes and omits some of them. The sample contains over 90,000 clones, 70% to 75% of which appear only once. The data were obtained in a study of cytomegalovirus exposure and HLA in healthy donors. Points from the study as a whole: The authors later found HLA-associated TCR beta chains more clonally expanded than equally common others. Exclusion applied to some V segments, including TRBV6-2 and TRBV6-3, as they were indistinguishable.

Unmatched junction bases numbered 8, after V lost 5 bases and J lost 1 base. The CDR3 totals 17 residues. Germline loops: CDR1 SGHNT, CDR2 YYREEE (reference sequence). Sequenced input: PBMCs. The clonotype originates from a man aged 40-49 years in good health and CMV-seronegative. J is TRBJ2-5 and V is TRBV5-4; 13 bases match TRBD2. The CDR3, as DNA: TGTGCCAGCAGTCGACGGACTAGCGGGGGCCTCCAAGAGACCCAGTACTTC. This encodes CASSRRTSGGLQETQYF.